What follows are 4 T cell receptor beta chains derived from one specimen sequenced in a study of cytomegalovirus exposure and HLA in healthy donors. Some clones are missing from TCRdb's copy, which holds only in-frame ones; the method was immunoSEQ multiplex PCR. This table has some 110,000 clones, about 88% appearing once. The sample consisted of PBMCs. Every receptor here comes from a woman younger than 35 in good health and CMV-seropositive.

The rearrangement joins TRBV7-8 to TRBJ1-6; 7 bases align to TRBD1. The germline V gene encodes CDR1 SGHVS and CDR2 FQNEAQ. V was clipped by 5 bases and J by 10 bases; unmatched bases: 20. The CDR3 has 18 residues. The CDR3 protein is CASSPIGLMTGLGSPLHF. CDR3 in DNA: TGTGCCAGCAGCCCTATTGGGCTGATGACAGGGTTAGGATCACCCCTCCACTTT.

V is TRBV18 and J is TRBJ2-7, with D unclear. V lost 3 bases to trimming and J lost 7 bases, with 13 bases between them. Germline assignment: CDR1 KGHSH and CDR2 LQKENI. CDR3 length: 13 amino acids. The CDR3 DNA sequence: TGTGCCAGCTCACCGACCGGGTCAGAGGAGCAGTACTTC. Its translation: CASSPTGSEEQYF.

The rearrangement uses TRBV2 and TRBJ2-7; 10 bases are shared with TRBD2. Germline V gives CDR1 SNHLY, CDR2 FYNNEI. This CDR3 is built from 15 residues. After removal of 6 bases from V and 0 bases from J, the junction contained 5 bases not matched to a gene. Written as DNA, the CDR3 is TGTGCCAGCAGAGTAAGCGGGGGGGCCTCCTACGAGCAGTACTTC. This gives the protein CASRVSGGASYEQYF.

This CDR3 is CASSLAGGLTGELFF. The CDR3 DNA reads TGTGCCAGCAGTCTAGCGGGAGGCTTGACCGGGGAGCTGTTTTTT. This chain uses TRBV27 with TRBJ2-2; TRBD2 aligns across 11 bases. With V trimmed by 5 bases and J by 5 bases, 4 bases remained unmatched. There are 15 residues in the CDR3. CDR1 and CDR2 from the germline V gene are MNHEY and SMNVEV (reference sequence).